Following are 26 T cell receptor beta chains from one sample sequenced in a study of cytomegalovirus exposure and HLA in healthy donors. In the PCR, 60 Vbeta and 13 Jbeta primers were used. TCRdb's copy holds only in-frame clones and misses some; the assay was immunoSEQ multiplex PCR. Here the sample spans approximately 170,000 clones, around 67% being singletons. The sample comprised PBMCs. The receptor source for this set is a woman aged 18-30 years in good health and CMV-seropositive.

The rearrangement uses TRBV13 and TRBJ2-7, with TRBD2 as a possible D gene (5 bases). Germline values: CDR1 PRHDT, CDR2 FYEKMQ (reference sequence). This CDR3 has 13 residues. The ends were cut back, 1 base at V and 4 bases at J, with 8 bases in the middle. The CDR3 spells CASSLEGAYEQYF. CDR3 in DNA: TGTGCCAGCAGCTTAGAGGGAGCATACGAGCAGTACTTC.

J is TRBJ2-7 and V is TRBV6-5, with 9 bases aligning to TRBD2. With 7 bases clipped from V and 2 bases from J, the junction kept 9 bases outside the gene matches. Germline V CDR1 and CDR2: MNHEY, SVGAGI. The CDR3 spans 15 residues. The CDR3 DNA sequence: TGTGCCAGCAAGTGGGCGGGAGGGCCGGCCTACGAGCAGTACTTC. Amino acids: CASKWAGGPAYEQYF.

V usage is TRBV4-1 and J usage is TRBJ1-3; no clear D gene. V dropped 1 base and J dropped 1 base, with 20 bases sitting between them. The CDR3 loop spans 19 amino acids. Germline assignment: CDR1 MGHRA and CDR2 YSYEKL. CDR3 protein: CASSQVGGMRLVSGNTIYF. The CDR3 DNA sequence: TGCGCCAGCAGCCAAGTGGGTGGTATGCGGCTGGTATCTGGAAACACCATATATTTT.

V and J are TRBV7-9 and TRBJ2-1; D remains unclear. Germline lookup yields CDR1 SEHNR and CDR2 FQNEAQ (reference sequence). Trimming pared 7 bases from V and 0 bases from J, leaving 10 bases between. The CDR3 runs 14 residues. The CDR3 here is CASTTRSSYNEQFF. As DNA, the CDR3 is TGTGCCAGCACCACTCGGAGCTCCTACAATGAGCAGTTCTTC.

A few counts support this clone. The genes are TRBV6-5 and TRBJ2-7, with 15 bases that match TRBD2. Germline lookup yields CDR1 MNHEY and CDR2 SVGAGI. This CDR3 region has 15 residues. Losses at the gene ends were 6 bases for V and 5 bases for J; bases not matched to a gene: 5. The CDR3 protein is CASRTGLAGGNEQYF. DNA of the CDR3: TGTGCCAGCAGAACGGGACTAGCGGGGGGAAACGAGCAGTACTTC.

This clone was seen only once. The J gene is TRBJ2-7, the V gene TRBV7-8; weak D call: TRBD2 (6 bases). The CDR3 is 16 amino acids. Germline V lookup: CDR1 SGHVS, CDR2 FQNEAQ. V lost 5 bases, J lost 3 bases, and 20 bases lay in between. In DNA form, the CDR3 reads TGTGCCAGCAGCCGCCGCGGGGCGGGTCTAGGCTACGAGCAGTACTTC. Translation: CASSRRGAGLGYEQYF.

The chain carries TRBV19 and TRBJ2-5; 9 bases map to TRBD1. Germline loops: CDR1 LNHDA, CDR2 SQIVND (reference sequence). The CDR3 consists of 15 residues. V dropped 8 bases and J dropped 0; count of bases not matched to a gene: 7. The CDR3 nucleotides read TGTGCCAGTTCACCGGGACAGGGCAACCAAGAGACCCAGTACTTC. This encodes CASSPGQGNQETQYF.

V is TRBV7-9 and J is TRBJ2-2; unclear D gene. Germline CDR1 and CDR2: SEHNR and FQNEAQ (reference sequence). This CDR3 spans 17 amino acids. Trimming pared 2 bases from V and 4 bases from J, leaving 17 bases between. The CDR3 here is CASSLSLGVIATGELFF. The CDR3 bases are TGTGCCAGCAGCTTAAGTCTGGGCGTTATTGCCACCGGGGAGCTGTTTTTT.

The CDR3: CASSLHINIQYF. The CDR3 DNA is TGTGCCAGCAGCTTACACATAAACATTCAGTACTTC. J is TRBJ2-4 and V is TRBV7-9; D remains unclear. V lost 2 bases to trimming and J lost 6 bases, with 5 bases between them. In germline, CDR1 is SEHNR, CDR2 FQNEAQ (reference sequence). The CDR3 contains 12 residues.

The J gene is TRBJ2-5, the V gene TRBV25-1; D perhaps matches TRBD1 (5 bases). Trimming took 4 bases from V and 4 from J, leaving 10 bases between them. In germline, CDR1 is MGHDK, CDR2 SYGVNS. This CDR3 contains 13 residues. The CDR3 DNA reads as TGTGCCAGCAGTGCAGGGATCGGAGAGACCCAGTACTTC. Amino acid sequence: CASSAGIGETQYF.

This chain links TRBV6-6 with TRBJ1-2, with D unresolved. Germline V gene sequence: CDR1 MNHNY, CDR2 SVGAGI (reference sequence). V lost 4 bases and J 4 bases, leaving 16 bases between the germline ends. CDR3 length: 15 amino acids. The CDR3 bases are TGTGCCAGCAGTTCGTACGAGGGCACAATCTATGGCTACACCTTC. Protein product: CASSSYEGTIYGYTF.

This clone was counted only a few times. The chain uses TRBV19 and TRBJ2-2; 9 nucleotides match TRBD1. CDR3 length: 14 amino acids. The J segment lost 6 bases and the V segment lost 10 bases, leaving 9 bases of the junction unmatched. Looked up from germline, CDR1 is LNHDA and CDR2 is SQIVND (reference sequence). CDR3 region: CATRDRVGAGELFF. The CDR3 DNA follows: TGTGCCACCCGGGACAGGGTAGGTGCCGGGGAGCTGTTTTTT.

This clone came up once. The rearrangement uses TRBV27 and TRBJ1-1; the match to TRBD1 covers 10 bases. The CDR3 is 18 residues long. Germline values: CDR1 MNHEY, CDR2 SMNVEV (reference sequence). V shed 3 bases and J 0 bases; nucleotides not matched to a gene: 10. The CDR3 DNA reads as TGTGCCAGCAGTTTTAAGGGTGGGACAGGGGCGTTGAACACTGAAGCTTTCTTT. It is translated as CASSFKGGTGALNTEAFF.

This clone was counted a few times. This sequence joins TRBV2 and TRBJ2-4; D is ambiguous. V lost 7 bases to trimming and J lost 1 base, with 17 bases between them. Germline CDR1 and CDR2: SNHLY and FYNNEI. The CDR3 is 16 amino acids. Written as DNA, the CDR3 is TGTGCCAGCACCGACGCCATTGTCGGGGCCAAAAACATTCAGTACTTC. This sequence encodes CASTDAIVGAKNIQYF.

CDR3 nucleotide sequence: TGTGCCTGGAGTGCTACTAGCGAGCAGTACTTC. Translated: CAWSATSEQYF. The J gene is TRBJ2-7, the V gene TRBV30; a weak D match, TRBD2 (5 bases). The CDR3 runs to 11 residues. Germline V gives CDR1 GTSNPN, CDR2 SVGIG (reference sequence). Trimming shortened V by 1 base and J by 6 bases, and 7 bases separated the two germline ends.

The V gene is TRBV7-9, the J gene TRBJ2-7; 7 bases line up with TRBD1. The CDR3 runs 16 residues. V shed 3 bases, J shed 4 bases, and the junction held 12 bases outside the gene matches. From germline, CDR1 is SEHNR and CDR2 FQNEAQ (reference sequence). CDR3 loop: CASSLSPTGMSYEQYF. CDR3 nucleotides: TGTGCCAGCAGCTTGAGTCCGACAGGGATGAGTTACGAGCAGTACTTC.

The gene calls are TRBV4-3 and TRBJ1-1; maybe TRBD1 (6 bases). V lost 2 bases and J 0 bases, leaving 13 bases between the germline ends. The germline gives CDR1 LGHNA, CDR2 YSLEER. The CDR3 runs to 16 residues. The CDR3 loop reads CASSQSGGSMNTEAFF. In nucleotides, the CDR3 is TGCGCCAGCAGCCAATCGGGGGGCTCAATGAACACTGAAGCTTTCTTT.

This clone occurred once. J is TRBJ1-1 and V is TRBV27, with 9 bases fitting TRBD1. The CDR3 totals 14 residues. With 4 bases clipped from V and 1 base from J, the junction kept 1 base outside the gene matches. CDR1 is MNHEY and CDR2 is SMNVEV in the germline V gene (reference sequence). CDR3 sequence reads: CASSSGQGNTEAFF. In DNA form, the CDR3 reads TGTGCCAGCAGTTCGGGACAGGGGAACACTGAAGCTTTCTTT.

The CDR3 region is CASSPGANTEAFF. The CDR3 bases are TGTGCCAGCTCACCAGGGGCGAACACTGAAGCTTTCTTT. This chain connects TRBV18 to TRBJ1-1; the D gene is possibly TRBD1 (5 bases). V was clipped by 2 bases and J by 1 base, with 5 bases between them. This CDR3 contains 13 residues. The germline V gene encodes CDR1 KGHSH and CDR2 LQKENI.

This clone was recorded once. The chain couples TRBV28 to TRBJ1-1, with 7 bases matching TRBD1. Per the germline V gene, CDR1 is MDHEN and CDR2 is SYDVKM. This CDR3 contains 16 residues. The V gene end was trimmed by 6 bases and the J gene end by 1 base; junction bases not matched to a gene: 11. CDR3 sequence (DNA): TGTGCCAGCAGCCAAGACCCTAGACAGGGGAACACTGAAGCTTTCTTT. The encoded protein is CASSQDPRQGNTEAFF.

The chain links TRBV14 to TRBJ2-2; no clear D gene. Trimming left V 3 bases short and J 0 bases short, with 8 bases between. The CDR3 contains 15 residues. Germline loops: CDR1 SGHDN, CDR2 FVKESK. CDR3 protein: CASSQSTANTGELFF. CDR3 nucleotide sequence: TGTGCCAGCAGCCAGAGTACAGCGAACACCGGGGAGCTGTTTTTT.

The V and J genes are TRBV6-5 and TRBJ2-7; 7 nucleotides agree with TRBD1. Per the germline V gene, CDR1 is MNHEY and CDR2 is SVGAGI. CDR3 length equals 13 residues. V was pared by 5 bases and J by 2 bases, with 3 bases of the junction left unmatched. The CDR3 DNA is TGTGCCAGCAGTAAGGGGGCCACCTACGAGCAGTACTTC. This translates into CASSKGATYEQYF.

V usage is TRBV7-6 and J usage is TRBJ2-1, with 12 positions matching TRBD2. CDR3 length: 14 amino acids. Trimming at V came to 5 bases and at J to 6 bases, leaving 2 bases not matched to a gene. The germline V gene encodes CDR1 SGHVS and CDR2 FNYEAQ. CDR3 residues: CASSQGLAGNEQFF. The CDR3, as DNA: TGTGCCAGCAGCCAGGGACTAGCGGGCAATGAGCAGTTCTTC.

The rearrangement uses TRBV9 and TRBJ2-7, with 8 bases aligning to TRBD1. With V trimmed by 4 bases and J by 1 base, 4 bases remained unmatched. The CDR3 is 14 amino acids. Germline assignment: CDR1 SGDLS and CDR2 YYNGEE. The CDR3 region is CASSRDRPSYEQYF. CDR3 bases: TGTGCCAGCAGCCGGGACAGGCCGTCCTACGAGCAGTACTTC.

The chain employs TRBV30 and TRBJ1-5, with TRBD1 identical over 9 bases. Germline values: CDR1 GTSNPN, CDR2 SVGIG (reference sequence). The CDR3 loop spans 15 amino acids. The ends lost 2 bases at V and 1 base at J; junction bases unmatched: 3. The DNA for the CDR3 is TGTGCCTGGAGTCACAGGGGGCGAAGCAATCAGCCCCAGCATTTT. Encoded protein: CAWSHRGRSNQPQHF. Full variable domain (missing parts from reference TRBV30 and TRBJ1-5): SQTIHQWPATLVQPVGSPLSLECTVEGTSNPNLYWYRQAAGRGLQLLFYSVGIGQISSEVPQNLSASRPQDRQFILSSKKLLLSDSGFYLCAWSHRGRSNQPQHFGDGTRLSIL.

The chain's CDR3 is CASTQAGVNEQFF. The CDR3 DNA reads TGTGCCAGCACGCAAGCGGGGGTCAATGAGCAGTTCTTC. This chain connects TRBV6-5 to TRBJ2-1; 8 bases are shared with TRBD2. CDR3 length equals 13 residues. V lost 7 bases and J lost 6; bases outside the gene matches: 5. CDR1 MNHEY and CDR2 SVGAGI come from the germline V gene.